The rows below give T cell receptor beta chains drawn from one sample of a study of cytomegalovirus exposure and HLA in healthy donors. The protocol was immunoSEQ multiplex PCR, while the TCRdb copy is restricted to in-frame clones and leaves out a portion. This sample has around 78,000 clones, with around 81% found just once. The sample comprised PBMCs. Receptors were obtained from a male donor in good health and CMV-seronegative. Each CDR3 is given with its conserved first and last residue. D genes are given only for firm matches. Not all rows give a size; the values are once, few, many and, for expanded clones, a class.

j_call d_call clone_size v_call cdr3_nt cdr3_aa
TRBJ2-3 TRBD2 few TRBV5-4 TGTGCCAGCAGCTTGCCAGGGCTAGCGGGCACAGATACGCAGTATTTT CASSLPGLAGTDTQYF
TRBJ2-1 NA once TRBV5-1 TGCGCCAGCAATGGCGGGCAGTTCGCCTCCTACAATGAGCAGTTCTTC CASNGGQFASYNEQFF
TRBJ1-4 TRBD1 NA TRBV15 TGTGCCACCACCCAGGGGACAGGAGACCATTTTGACGAAAAACTGTTTTTT CATTQGTGDHFDEKLFF
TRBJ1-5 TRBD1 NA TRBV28 TGTGCCAGCAGCCCTGCCGGGACAGGGGGCAATCAGCCCCAGCATTTT CASSPAGTGGNQPQHF
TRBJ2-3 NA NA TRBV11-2 TGTGCCAGCAGCTTAGATCGGGGCACAGATACGCAGTATTTT CASSLDRGTDTQYF
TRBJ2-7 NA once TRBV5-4 TGTGCCAGCAGCTCCACAGGGCTGGAGCAGTACTTC CASSSTGLEQYF
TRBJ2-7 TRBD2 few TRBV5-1 TGCGCCAGCAGCTTGGTTAGTAGCGGGGGGGCTGGGGAGCAGTACTTC CASSLVSSGGAGEQYF
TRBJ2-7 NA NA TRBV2 TGTGCCAGCAGTGGAGACGGGGGCGAGCAGTACTTC CASSGDGGEQYF
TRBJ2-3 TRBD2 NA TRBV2 TGTGCCAGCAGTGAACTTCTAGCGGGAGGGACAGATACGCAGTATTTT CASSELLAGGTDTQYF
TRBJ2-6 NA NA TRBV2 TGTGCCAGCAACTCAGGGGCTGGGGCCAACGTCCTGACTTTC CASNSGAGANVLTF
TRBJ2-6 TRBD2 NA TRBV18 TGTGCCAGCTCACCGATTCCTAGCGGGGTCTCTGGGGCCAACGTCCTGACTTTC CASSPIPSGVSGANVLTF
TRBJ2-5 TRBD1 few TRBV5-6 TGTGCCAGCAGCTCGACAGGGTTCCCAGTTGGGACCCAGTACTTC CASSSTGFPVGTQYF
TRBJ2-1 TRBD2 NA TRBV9 TGTGCCAGCAGCGCGGGACTAGCGGGAGATCGTGAGCAGTTCTTC CASSAGLAGDREQFF
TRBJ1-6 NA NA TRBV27 TGTGCCAGCAGTTTAGGTCCAGGGGCCGATTATTCACCCCTCCACTTT CASSLGPGADYSPLHF
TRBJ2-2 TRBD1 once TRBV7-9 TGTGCCAGCGGACAGGGCCCCGACACCGGGGAGCTGTTTTTT CASGQGPDTGELFF
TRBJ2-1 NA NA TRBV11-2 TGTGCCAGCAGCTTTCCCTTCAGGGTCAATGAGCAGTTCTTC CASSFPFRVNEQFF